This T cell receptor (beta chain) was sequenced for a study of T cell responses to AZD1222 COVID-19 vaccine. General study findings and limits: Only a handful of AZD1222 recipients tested seropositive at baseline.

Profiled with immunoSEQ multiplex PCR; TCRdb holds only in-frame clones, not every one. The repertoire includes 150,000 or so clones, approximately 90% of them detected once, and 4.5% to 6.5% sits in the top ten. This clone turned up a few times. Its specificity is unknown. This CDR3 contains 14 residues. Trimming pared 0 bases from V and 7 bases from J, leaving 12 bases between. Germline assignment: CDR1 SGHTA and CDR2 FQGNSA. This material consisted of peripheral blood, taken on day 0 of AZD1222 vaccination. The gene calls are TRBV7-2 and TRBJ1-1; D is possibly TRBD1 (5 bases). The source of this sequence is an adult in good health. CDR3 DNA: TGTGCCAGCAGCTTAGCGTTCGGGGGACGTGAAGCTTTCTTT. This gives the protein CASSLAFGGREAFF.